Following are 11 T cell receptor beta chains from one sample sequenced in a study of PD-1 blockade in mismatch repair-deficient tumors. Only in-frame clones appear in the TCRdb table, and some are missing; sequencing was by immunoSEQ multiplex PCR. The sample lists 15,000 or so clones; 80% to 85% were seen once. The sample consisted of PBMCs, taken 4 weeks after starting pembrolizumab. The origin of the receptors is an adult with mismatch repair-deficient cancer.

The chain joins TRBV2 to TRBJ1-2, with TRBD1 as a possible D gene (6 bases). The CDR3 runs 15 residues. V was trimmed by 6 bases and J by 0 bases, leaving 14 bases between them. CDR1 is SNHLY and CDR2 is FYNNEI in the germline V gene. CDR3 in amino acids: CASRLRDNSNYGYTF. For the CDR3, the DNA is TGTGCCAGCAGACTTAGGGACAACTCTAACTATGGCTACACCTTC.

This clone came up once. The chain combines TRBV19 with TRBJ1-5, with D possibly being TRBD1 (5 bases). The germline V gene has CDR1 LNHDA and CDR2 SQIVND (reference sequence). V shed 5 bases and J shed 1 base, with 12 bases lying between them. This CDR3 has 15 amino acids. CDR3 in amino acids: CASSPTGGSNQPQHF. CDR3 nucleotide sequence: TGTGCCAGTAGTCCCACCGGGGGGAGCAATCAGCCCCAGCATTTT.

The chain joins TRBV9 to TRBJ1-1; D might be TRBD1 (5 bases). Germline loops: CDR1 SGDLS, CDR2 YYNGEE. The CDR3 is made up of 14 amino acids. Between the trimmed V and J ends, which lost 2 bases and 4 bases, there was a span of 12 bases. DNA for the CDR3: TGTGCCAGCAGCGTCTGGGGCGGTAGCACTGAAGCTTTCTTT. This gives the protein CASSVWGGSTEAFF. Based on the CDR3 plus reference TRBV9 and TRBJ1-1, the full variable domain is DSGVTQTPKHLITATGQRVTLRCSPRSGDLSVYWYQQSLDQGLQFLIQYYNGEERAKGNILERFSAQQFPDLHSELNLSSLELGDSALYFCASSVWGGSTEAFFGQGTRLTVV.

The V gene is TRBV4-2, the J gene TRBJ2-2; D is unresolved. Per germline, CDR1 LGHNA and CDR2 YNFKEQ. With 8 bases removed from V and 7 bases from J, the gap between germline ends came to 14 bases. The CDR3 covers 13 residues. The CDR3 reads CASEFGDVGELFF. The CDR3 bases are TGTGCCAGCGAGTTTGGAGACGTCGGGGAGCTGTTTTTT.

This chain uses TRBV19 with TRBJ1-3, with TRBD1 matching over 8 bases. The CDR3 is made up of 16 amino acids. J was trimmed by 3 bases and V by 5 bases; bases with no gene match: 9. Germline CDR1 LNHDA, CDR2 SQIVND (reference sequence). In DNA, the CDR3 is TGTGCCAGTAGTCCCCGCGACAGGGGTTTTGGAAACACCATATATTTT. Translation gives CASSPRDRGFGNTIYF.

The rearrangement links TRBV29-1 to TRBJ2-1; 9 bases match TRBD2. V gave up 2 bases and J gave up 6 bases; unmatched junction bases: 14. CDR3 size: 17 residues. Germline CDR1 SQVTM, CDR2 ANQGSEA. CDR3: CSVELAGKFYEFNEQFF. The CDR3 region has the DNA TGCAGCGTTGAACTAGCGGGAAAATTTTACGAGTTCAATGAGCAGTTCTTC.

The chain carries TRBV10-3 and TRBJ2-1; tentative D call: TRBD1 (5 bases). The CDR3 extends over 15 amino acids. V dropped 3 bases and J dropped 3 bases, with 12 bases sitting between them. CDR1 and CDR2 from the germline V gene are ENHRY and SYGVKD. CDR3 protein: CAISDWGSDYNEQFF. CDR3 coding DNA: TGTGCCATCAGTGATTGGGGCAGCGACTACAATGAGCAGTTCTTC.

This clone was seen a few times. The chain carries TRBV19 and TRBJ2-1; D ambiguous. V dropped 3 bases and J dropped 5 bases, with 17 bases sitting between them. The CDR3 is 16 residues long. In germline, CDR1 is LNHDA, CDR2 SQIVND (reference sequence). CDR3 sequence (DNA): TGTGCCAGTAGTATTCAACGGTCCGCCTACGACAATGAGCAGTTCTTC. Its translation is CASSIQRSAYDNEQFF.

This rearrangement joins TRBV6-1 to TRBJ2-1, with 7 bases fitting TRBD2. The germline V gene encodes CDR1 MNHNS and CDR2 SASEGT. Trimming cost V 1 base and J 9 bases; bases outside gene matches: 9. This CDR3 spans 15 amino acids. This CDR3 reads CASSEGMGGHSEQFF. CDR3 DNA: TGTGCCAGCAGTGAAGGGATGGGAGGGCACAGTGAGCAGTTCTTC.

This clone was recorded a few times. The V call is TRBV10-3, the J call TRBJ2-7; 8 bases line up with TRBD1. The CDR3 spans 14 residues. V lost 8 bases, J lost 1 base, and 7 bases stayed unmatched. The germline V gene has CDR1 ENHRY and CDR2 SYGVKD. This chain's CDR3 is CAIGGTGSSYEQYF. In DNA form, the CDR3 reads TGTGCCATCGGCGGGACAGGTTCTTCCTACGAGCAGTACTTC.

The V gene is TRBV7-3, the J gene TRBJ1-1, with D tentatively TRBD1 (6 bases). The CDR3 has 13 amino acids. V lost 5 bases and J 1 base, leaving 8 bases between the germline ends. Germline V CDR1 and CDR2: SGHTA, FQGTGA. The CDR3 loop is CASSRGGNTEAFF. The DNA of the CDR3 is TGTGCCAGCAGCAGAGGGGGGAACACTGAAGCTTTCTTT.